Listed below are T cell receptor beta chains from one sample, sequenced in a study of tumor and adjacent non-tumor tissue in lung cancer. TCRdb fed the multiplex PCR reads into MiXCR, producing one record per CDR3 protein. The table includes fewer than 85,000 distinct CDR3 sequences, roughly 72% detected once. Source material: lung tumor tissue. These receptors all come from a man aged 55 to 69 with non-small cell lung cancer. Each CDR3 is given without its conserved first and last residue.

TRBJ2-5 | TRBV11-1 | ASKTGTVGKETQY
TRBJ2-5 | TRBV11-1 | ANSLDTYQEAQY
TRBJ2-1 | TRBV29-1 | NVGMWGNEQF
TRBJ2-6 | TRBV5-1 | ACSLPQRRGANVLT
TRBJ2-2 | TRBV20-1 | SVRNPGRHGCTGELF
TRBJ2-2 | TRBV5-1 | TSSLRGQVTGELF
TRBJ1-1 | TRBV20-1 | NARDGQGTSEAF
TRBJ2-2 | TRBV7-9 | ASSVRTIWELF
TRBJ2-2 | TRBV6-2/TRBV6-3 | ASLRASGMNTRGLL
TRBJ2-3 | TRBV20-1 | STTLVSDTQY
TRBJ1-1 | TRBV6-5 | ASSLNIGGDTEAF
TRBJ2-3 | TRBV12-3/TRBV12-4 | TTQDRVRTDTQY
TRBJ2-7 | TRBV28 | ASRRTSGRAYEQY
TRBJ2-1 | TRBV28 | ASSPWGKQF
TRBJ2-7 | TRBV29-1 | SVYGEVSPYKQY
TRBJ2-6 | TRBV6-6 | ASRGLLGGASGANVLT
TRBJ2-3 | TRBV29-1 | SGDGGTDTHY
TRBJ2-2 | TRBV29-1 | GVWGPGATGELF
TRBJ2-6 | TRBV28 | ASSKSTSGANVLT
TRBJ2-6 | TRBV6-4 | ANRLSSEANVLT
TRBJ2-6 | TRBV24-1 | ATSDSDSFYGANVLT
TRBJ2-3 | TRBV6-7 | ASSNTSGRAADTEY
TRBJ2-3 | TRBV29-1 | SVPNLLAGAGIYTQY
TRBJ1-6 | TRBV6-1 | ASGEGSAVGSPLH
TRBJ2-1 | TRBV29-1 | SVGSSFNEQF
TRBJ2-1 | TRBV12-3/TRBV12-4 | ASRSTGTSGRTYEQF
- | TRBV10-1 | ASNRAGNQPQY